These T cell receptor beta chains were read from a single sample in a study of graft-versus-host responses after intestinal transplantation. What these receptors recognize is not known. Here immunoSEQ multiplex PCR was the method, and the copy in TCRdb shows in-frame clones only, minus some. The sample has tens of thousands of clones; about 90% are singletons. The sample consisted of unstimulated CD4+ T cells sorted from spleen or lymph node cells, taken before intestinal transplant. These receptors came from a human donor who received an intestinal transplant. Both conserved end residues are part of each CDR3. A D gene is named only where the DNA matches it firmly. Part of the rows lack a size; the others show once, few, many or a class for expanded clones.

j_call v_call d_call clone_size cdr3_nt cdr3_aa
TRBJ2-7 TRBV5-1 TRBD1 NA TGCGCCAGCAGCCGCGGGACAGGGATTACCTACGAGCAGTACTTC CASSRGTGITYEQYF
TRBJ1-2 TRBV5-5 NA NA TGTGCCAGCAGCTTGGGGGTTGTGGGCCCTACCAATAACTATGGCTACACCTTC CASSLGVVGPTNNYGYTF
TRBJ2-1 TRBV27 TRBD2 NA TGTGCCAGCAGTTTCCTAGCGGGGAGCTCCTACAATGAGCAGTTCTTC CASSFLAGSSYNEQFF
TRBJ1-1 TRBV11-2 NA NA TGTGCCAGCAGCTTAGATCTGGCCAGGAACACTGAAGCTTTCTTT CASSLDLARNTEAFF
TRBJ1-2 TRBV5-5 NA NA TGTGCCAGCAGCTTGGTCGCAGGGTTTCGTAACTATGGCTACACCTTC CASSLVAGFRNYGYTF
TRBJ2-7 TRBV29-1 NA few TGCAGCGTTGGAAGCCTCCCCGCCGAGCAGTACTTC CSVGSLPAEQYF
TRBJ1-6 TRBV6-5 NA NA TGTGCCAGCAGTTACTCGGGGGGGGGCGAACCCCTCCACTTT CASSYSGGGEPLHF
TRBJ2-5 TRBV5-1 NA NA TGCGCCAGCAGCTTGGGGGCTAGCCCACAAGAGACCCAGTACTTC CASSLGASPQETQYF
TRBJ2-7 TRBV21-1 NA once TGTGCCAGCAGAGCAACGGGGGGGGCTCGAACCTACGAGCAGTACTTC CASRATGGARTYEQYF
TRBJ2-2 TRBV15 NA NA TGTGCCACCAGCAGAGTGGCAGCCCTAAGGGGCACCGGGGAGCTGTTTTTT CATSRVAALRGTGELFF
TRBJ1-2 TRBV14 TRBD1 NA TGTGCCAGCAGCCAAGATTCGTTAGGGGACAGACTAAGCTACACCTTC CASSQDSLGDRLSYTF
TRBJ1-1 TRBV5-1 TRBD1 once TGCGCCAGCAGCTTGCAAGGGGGCGGAACTGAAGCTTTCTTT CASSLQGGGTEAFF
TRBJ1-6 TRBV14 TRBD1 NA TGTGCCAGCAGTCATGATCGAGACAGGGCCACTGATTCCTCCTATAATTCACCCCTCCACTTT CASSHDRDRATDSSYNSPLHF
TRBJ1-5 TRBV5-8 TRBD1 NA TGTGCCAGCAGCGGCTCGACAGGGTTGAGCAATCAGCCCCAGCATTTT CASSGSTGLSNQPQHF
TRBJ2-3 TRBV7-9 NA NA TGTGCCAGCGCTTTTCCCAGAGGGGGGGCGGGCACAGATACGCAGTATTTT CASAFPRGGAGTDTQYF
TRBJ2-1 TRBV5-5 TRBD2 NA TGTGCCAGCAGCTTGAGCGGGGGGCATCTCTCCTACAATGAGCAGTTCTTC CASSLSGGHLSYNEQFF